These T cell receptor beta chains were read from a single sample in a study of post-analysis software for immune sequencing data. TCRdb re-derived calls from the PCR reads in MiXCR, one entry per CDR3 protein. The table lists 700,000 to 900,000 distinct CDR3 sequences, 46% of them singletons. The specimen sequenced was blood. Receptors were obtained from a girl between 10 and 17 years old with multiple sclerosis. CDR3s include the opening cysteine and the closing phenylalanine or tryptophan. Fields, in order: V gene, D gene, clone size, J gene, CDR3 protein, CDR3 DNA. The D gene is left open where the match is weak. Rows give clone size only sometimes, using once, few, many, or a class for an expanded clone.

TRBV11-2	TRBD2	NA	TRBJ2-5	CASSLDGTSAGTQYF	TGTGCCAGCAGCTTAGACGGGACTAGCGCAGGGACCCAGTACTTC
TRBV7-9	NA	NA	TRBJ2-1	CASSLGRVQYNEQFF	TGTGCCAGCAGCTTAGGCAGGGTCCAATACAATGAGCAGTTCTTC
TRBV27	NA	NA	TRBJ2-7	CASSLSWWASEQYF	TGTGCCAGCAGTTTAAGTTGGTGGGCGTCCGAGCAGTACTTC
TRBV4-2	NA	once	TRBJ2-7	CASSQATLSGRETVYEQYF	TGTGCCAGCAGCCAAGCCACCCTGTCGGGACGGGAGACGGTCTACGAGCAGTACTTC
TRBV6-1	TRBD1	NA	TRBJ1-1	CASSDQEYRGWGAFF	TGTGCCAGCAGTGACCAAGAATACAGGGGATGGGGGGCTTTCTTT
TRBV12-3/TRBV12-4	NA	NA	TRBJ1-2	CASSLNYAAYGYTF	TGTGCCAGCAGTTTGAACTATGCGGCCTATGGCTACACCTTC
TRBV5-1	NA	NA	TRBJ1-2	CASSLEGRTADYGYTF	TGCGCCAGCAGCTTGGAAGGCCGGACAGCGGACTATGGCTACACCTTC
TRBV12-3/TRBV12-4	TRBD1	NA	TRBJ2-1	CASSSGTGNNEQFF	TGTGCCAGCAGTTCCGGGACAGGAAACAATGAGCAGTTCTTC
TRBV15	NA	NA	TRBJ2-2	CATSRGAAGELFF	TGTGCCACCAGCAGAGGGGCAGCCGGGGAGCTGTTTTTT
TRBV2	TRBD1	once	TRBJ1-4	CASSENRQGRYLFF	TGTGCCAGCAGTGAGAATCGACAGGGTCGGTACCTGTTTTTT